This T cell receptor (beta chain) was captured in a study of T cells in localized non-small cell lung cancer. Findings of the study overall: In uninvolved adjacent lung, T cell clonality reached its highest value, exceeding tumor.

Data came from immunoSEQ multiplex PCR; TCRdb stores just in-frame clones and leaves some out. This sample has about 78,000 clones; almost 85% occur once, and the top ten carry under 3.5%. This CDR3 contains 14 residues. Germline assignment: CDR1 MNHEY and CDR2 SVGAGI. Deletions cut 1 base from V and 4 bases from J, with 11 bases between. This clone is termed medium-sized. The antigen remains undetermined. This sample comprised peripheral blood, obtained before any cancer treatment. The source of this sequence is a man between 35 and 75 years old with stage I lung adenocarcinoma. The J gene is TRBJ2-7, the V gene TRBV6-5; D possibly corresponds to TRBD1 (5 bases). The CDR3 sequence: CASSYYSGNYEQYF. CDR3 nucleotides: TGTGCCAGCAGTTACTATTCAGGGAATTACGAGCAGTACTTC.